One and the same sample provided the 30 T cell receptor beta chains below, sequenced in a study of technical replicates of blood from four donors (dated by TCRdb to about 2017). The method was the immunoSEQ multiplex PCR assay. TCRdb took this table from immuneACCESS and kept in-frame rearrangements with V and J called. Such tables lack part of the clones; where checked against another copy, unresolved V genes explain under half of the gap, and the rest is unexplained. Across this sample there are under 95,000 clones, with roughly 91% seen only once. Clones ranked in the top ten supply 0.37% of the sample. The sequencing sample was made of T cells isolated from PBMCs. The receptors shown here come from a human donor in good health. Some clones in this sample may be carry-over from other donors' samples.

V gene TRBV5-1 combines with J gene TRBJ1-3; 11 bases map to TRBD1. V shed 0 bases, J shed 2 bases, and the junction held 4 bases outside the gene matches. CDR3 length equals 17 residues. Germline lookup yields CDR1 SGHRS and CDR2 YFSETQ. This CDR3 reads CASSLELGQGAGNTIYF. DNA of the CDR3: TGCGCCAGCAGCTTGGAGTTGGGACAGGGGGCTGGAAACACCATATATTTT.

The V and J genes are TRBV7-9 and TRBJ2-3; 8 bases agree with TRBD1. Germline-derived CDR1 and CDR2 are SEHNR and FQNEAQ (reference sequence). V dropped 2 bases and J dropped 4; count of bases not matched to a gene: 8. The CDR3 has 16 residues. The CDR3 here is CASSLIPRQGPDTQYF. For the CDR3, the DNA is TGTGCCAGCAGCTTAATCCCACGACAGGGGCCAGATACGCAGTATTTT. The full variable domain, rest sourced from reference TRBV7-9 and TRBJ2-3, is DTGVSQNPRHKITKRGQNVTFRCDPISEHNRLYWYRQTLGQGPEFLTYFQNEAQLEKSRLLSDRFSAERPKGSFSTLEIQRTEQGDSAMYLCASSLIPRQGPDTQYFGPGTRLTVL.

This clone occurred once. The chain carries TRBV4-1 and TRBJ1-5; possible D gene TRBD1, 6 bases. Germline CDR1 is MGHRA and CDR2 is YSYEKL. The CDR3 is 14 amino acids. V was cut by 2 bases and J by 3 bases, with 8 bases left in between. The CDR3 DNA sequence: TGCGCCAGCAGCCAAACAGGGTCCAATCAGCCCCAGCATTTT. Its translation: CASSQTGSNQPQHF.

J is TRBJ2-2 and V is TRBV19; D might be TRBD2 (6 bases). CDR3 size: 13 residues. The V gene's germline CDR1 is LNHDA and CDR2 SQIVND (reference sequence). The V and J ends lost 5 bases and 6 bases respectively, with 10 bases between them. The CDR3, as DNA: TGTGCCAGTAGTTCCTCTAGCGCCGGGGAGCTGTTTTTT. Its translation: CASSSSSAGELFF. Based on the CDR3 plus reference TRBV19 and TRBJ2-2, the full variable domain is DGGITQSPKYLFRKEGQNVTLSCEQNLNHDAMYWYRQDPGQGLRLIYYSQIVNDFQKGDIAEGYSVSREKKESFPLTVTSAQKNPTAFYLCASSSSSAGELFFGEGSRLTVL.

The chain employs TRBV7-9 and TRBJ2-7; TRBD2 matches 7 bases. V lost 5 bases and J lost 3; bases outside the gene matches: 7. The CDR3 contains 14 residues. The germline V gene encodes CDR1 SEHNR and CDR2 FQNEAQ (reference sequence). The CDR3 DNA follows: TGTGCCAGCAGCCGCGGGGGACTCAACTACGAGCAGTACTTC. Residues: CASSRGGLNYEQYF.

The chain links TRBV19 to TRBJ2-7; a weak D match, TRBD1 (6 bases). This CDR3 is 15 amino acids long. V lost 5 bases to trimming and J lost 4 bases, with 18 bases between them. CDR1 is LNHDA, CDR2 SQIVND, per germline (reference sequence). In DNA form, the CDR3 reads TGTGCCAGTAGTGACCTACCGGGACAAGTTTACGAGCAGTACTTC. This codes for CASSDLPGQVYEQYF.

Turning to this clone: The junction departs from germline at one end; a sequencing error may be responsible. This chain connects TRBV4-2 to TRBJ1-4; D gene unclear. Germline V CDR1 and CDR2: LGHNA, YNFKEQ. The CDR3 length is 15 residues. The CDR3 DNA reads as TGTGCCAGCAGTCCCGGGAGGGAAACTTATGAAAAACTGTTTTTT. Translating it yields CASSPGRETYEKLFF.

This chain uses TRBV19 with TRBJ1-2; tentative D call: TRBD1 (6 bases). Deletions cut 6 bases from V and 4 bases from J, with 15 bases between. Germline CDR1 LNHDA, CDR2 SQIVND (reference sequence). This CDR3 contains 14 residues. Here the CDR3 DNA reads TGTGCCAGTAGCTGGGGGGGCGCTGGCTATGGCTACACCTTC. Residues: CASSWGGAGYGYTF.

The DNA for the CDR3 is TGCGCCAGCAGCCAGACGTCGTGGCAGGAATCCTACGAGCAGTACTTC. Amino acids: CASSQTSWQESYEQYF. The chain couples TRBV5-1 to TRBJ2-7; D is uncertain. The CDR3 consists of 16 residues. With 4 bases removed from V and 1 base from J, the gap between germline ends came to 18 bases. In germline, CDR1 is SGHRS, CDR2 YFSETQ.

This clone was recorded only once. This chain's CDR3 is CASSPGQGHYGYTF. CDR3 sequence (DNA): TGCGCCAGCAGCCCCGGACAGGGGCACTATGGCTACACCTTC. The gene calls are TRBV5-1 and TRBJ1-2; 9 nucleotides agree with TRBD1. CDR3 size: 14 residues. V was pared by 4 bases and J by 3 bases, with 4 bases of the junction left unmatched. Germline V gene sequence: CDR1 SGHRS, CDR2 YFSETQ.

The J gene is TRBJ2-5, the V gene TRBV29-1; the D is unclear. Germline V lookup: CDR1 SQVTM, CDR2 ANQGSEA. V lost 3 bases, J lost 7 bases, and 12 bases lay in between. CDR3 length: 12 amino acids. CDR3: CSVERGNPTQYF. The CDR3 nucleotides are TGCAGCGTTGAGAGAGGAAACCCGACCCAGTACTTC.

The rearrangement uses TRBV5-1 and TRBJ2-7; perhaps TRBD2 as D (6 bases). The CDR3 runs to 15 residues. V was shortened by 3 bases and J by 2 bases, with 15 bases between the two germline ends. Per germline, CDR1 SGHRS and CDR2 YFSETQ. The CDR3 region is CASSSRLDSTYEQYF. The CDR3 DNA reads TGCGCCAGCAGCTCAAGACTAGACTCCACCTACGAGCAGTACTTC.

V is TRBV10-3 and J is TRBJ2-7; D may be TRBD2 (6 bases). CDR3 size: 13 residues. CDR1 ENHRY and CDR2 SYGVKD come from the germline V gene. V lost 0 bases to trimming and J lost 6 bases, with 9 bases between them. CDR3 sequence reads: CAISESMGGEQYF. For the CDR3, the DNA is TGTGCCATCAGTGAGTCGATGGGGGGCGAGCAGTACTTC.

V is TRBV13 and J is TRBJ1-3; TRBD1 matches 8 bases. The V and J ends lost 5 bases and 10 bases, in that order; junction bases with no gene match: 13. CDR1 is PRHDT and CDR2 is FYEKMQ in the germline V gene (reference sequence). The CDR3 is 15 amino acids. The CDR3 DNA sequence: TGTGCCAGCAGCCTCCAGGACAGGGTTCTTCGTACCATATATTTT. It codes for CASSLQDRVLRTIYF.

V and J are TRBV2 and TRBJ2-7; D possibly corresponds to TRBD1 (6 bases). The CDR3 covers 13 residues. Germline CDR1 reads SNHLY; CDR2 reads FYNNEI. V dropped 5 bases and J dropped 3 bases, with 11 bases sitting between them. This CDR3 reads CASSLGRGYEQYF. CDR3 nucleotide sequence: TGTGCCAGCAGTCTCGGCAGGGGCTACGAGCAGTACTTC.

This chain connects TRBV29-1 to TRBJ1-2; 11 bases match TRBD1. This CDR3 spans 14 amino acids. Trimming took 4 bases from V and 4 from J; bases not matched to a gene: 5. The germline CDR1 and CDR2 sequences are SQVTM and ANQGSEA. As DNA, the CDR3 is TGCAGCGTTGTAGGAGGGACAGGGGGCTATGGCTACACCTTC. This translates into CSVVGGTGGYGYTF. Full variable domain (remainder filled in from reference TRBV29-1 and TRBJ1-2): SAVISQKPSRDICQRGTSLTIQCQVDSQVTMMFWYRQQPGQSLTLIATANQGSEATYESGFVIDKFPISRPNLTFSTLTVSNMSPEDSSIYLCSVVGGTGGYGYTFGSGTRLTVV.

J is TRBJ2-5 and V is TRBV7-9; 12 nucleotides align to TRBD2. The germline V gene has CDR1 SEHNR and CDR2 FQNEAQ (reference sequence). This CDR3 region has 18 residues. V was pared by 2 bases and J by 4 bases, with 11 bases of the junction left unmatched. CDR3 sequence (DNA): TGTGCCAGCAGCTTATCTAGCGGGGGGGCCAGAATTCGAGAGACCCAGTACTTC. Its translation is CASSLSSGGARIRETQYF.

The chain is built from TRBV6-1 and TRBJ1-1, with D maybe TRBD1 (5 bases). This CDR3 has 15 residues. CDR1 and CDR2 (germline): MNHNS, SASEGT. V was clipped by 0 bases and J by 0 bases, with 8 bases between them. The CDR3 nucleotides read TGTGCCAGCAGTGAAGCAGCGACAGTGAACACTGAAGCTTTCTTT. Protein sequence: CASSEAATVNTEAFF.

The V call is TRBV9, the J call TRBJ2-2; 8 positions agree with TRBD2. The CDR3 is 17 residues long. V dropped 0 bases and J dropped 2; count of bases not matched to a gene: 6. Germline V gene data show CDR1 as SGDLS and CDR2 as YYNGEE. In DNA, the CDR3 is TGTGCCAGCAGCGTAGACAGCGGGGGAATTAACACCGGGGAGCTGTTTTTT. This translates into CASSVDSGGINTGELFF.

J is TRBJ2-7 and V is TRBV5-8; the D gene is possibly TRBD2 (7 bases). Germline CDR1 reads SGHTS; CDR2 reads YDEGEE. This CDR3 is built from 13 residues. V was trimmed by 3 bases and J by 5 bases, leaving 12 bases between them. The CDR3 here is CASSWRGGDEQYF. CDR3 DNA: TGTGCCAGCAGCTGGAGGGGGGGCGACGAGCAGTACTTC.

The chain employs TRBV7-9 and TRBJ1-4, with 10 bases identical to TRBD1. The CDR3 is made up of 15 amino acids. The V gene's germline CDR1 is SEHNR and CDR2 FQNEAQ (reference sequence). J lost 5 bases, V lost 2 bases, and 2 bases had no gene match. The CDR3 protein is CASSLLGQGNEKLFF. CDR3 in DNA: TGTGCCAGCAGCTTACTGGGACAGGGGAATGAAAAACTGTTTTTT.

J is TRBJ2-7 and V is TRBV7-6, with 14 nucleotides matching TRBD2. Germline V gene data show CDR1 as SGHVS and CDR2 as FNYEAQ. Trimming at V came to 5 bases and at J to 3 bases, leaving 3 bases not matched to a gene. The CDR3 runs 15 residues. The CDR3 spells CASSLGLAGDYEQYF. The CDR3 region has the DNA TGTGCCAGCAGCCTGGGACTAGCGGGAGACTACGAGCAGTACTTC.

The genes are TRBV29-1 and TRBJ2-7, with 7 bases aligning to TRBD1. Germline V gives CDR1 SQVTM, CDR2 ANQGSEA. With V trimmed by 6 bases and J by 2 bases, 4 bases remained unmatched. The CDR3 loop spans 12 amino acids. The CDR3: CSVRDSPYEQYF. The CDR3 DNA reads as TGCAGCGTGAGGGACAGTCCCTACGAGCAGTACTTC.

The V gene is TRBV7-6, the J gene TRBJ2-1; 10 bases fit TRBD2. With V trimmed by 1 base and J by 2 bases, 11 bases remained unmatched. Germline values: CDR1 SGHVS, CDR2 FNYEAQ. This CDR3 has 19 amino acids. CDR3 nucleotides: TGTGCCAGCAGCTTAGGATTTAGTAGCGGGGGGTCCCCCTACAATGAGCAGTTCTTC. Its protein product is CASSLGFSSGGSPYNEQFF.

This sequence joins TRBV2 and TRBJ2-1; 10 bases match TRBD2. The germline V gene has CDR1 SNHLY and CDR2 FYNNEI. This CDR3 has 15 residues. V trimming: 6 bases; J trimming: 3 bases; junction bases outside the gene matches: 5. In nucleotides, the CDR3 is TGTGCCAGCAGGCACAGCGGGGGGGGCTACAATGAGCAGTTCTTC. It specifies CASRHSGGGYNEQFF. Combining the CDR3 with reference TRBV2 and TRBJ2-1 gives the whole variable domain EPEVTQTPSHQVTQMGQEVILRCVPISNHLYFYWYRQILGQKVEFLVSFYNNEISEKSEIFDDQFSVERPDGSNFTLKIRSTKLEDSAMYFCASRHSGGGYNEQFFGPGTRLTVL.

Concerning this clone itself: Sequence at one end of the junction differs from germline and may be a read error. This rearrangement joins TRBV6-5 to TRBJ2-5, with a tentative D call TRBD2 (5 bases). Per the germline V gene, CDR1 is MNHEY and CDR2 is SVGAGI. The CDR3 has 13 residues. The CDR3 loop is CASKLEVQGTQYF. CDR3 bases: TGTGCCAGTAAACTAGAGGTCCAAGGGACCCAGTACTTC.

The chain combines TRBV14 with TRBJ1-1; D perhaps matches TRBD1 (5 bases). The germline gives CDR1 SGHDN, CDR2 FVKESK. The CDR3 totals 14 residues. The ends were cut back, 6 bases at V and 1 base at J, with 12 bases in the middle. CDR3 loop: CASSSWGGNTEAFF. For the CDR3, the DNA is TGTGCCAGCAGTTCCTGGGGCGGGAACACTGAAGCTTTCTTT. Filled out from reference TRBV14 and TRBJ1-1, the complete variable domain reads EAGVTQFPSHSVIEKGQTVTLRCDPISGHDNLYWYRRVMGKEIKFLLHFVKESKQDESGMPNNRFLAERTGGTYSTLKVQPAELEDSGVYFCASSSWGGNTEAFFGQGTRLTVV.

The J gene is TRBJ2-7, the V gene TRBV4-1; TRBD1 agrees at 8 bases. The CDR3 length is 15 residues. V lost 0 bases, J lost 2 bases, and 3 bases stayed unmatched. In germline, CDR1 is MGHRA, CDR2 YSYEKL. The CDR3 loop reads CASSQDRGRTYEQYF. CDR3 sequence (DNA): TGCGCCAGCAGCCAAGACAGGGGGCGCACCTACGAGCAGTACTTC.

A single count supports this clone. The chain couples TRBV13 to TRBJ2-7; D gene ambiguous. The CDR3 is made up of 11 amino acids. In germline, CDR1 is PRHDT, CDR2 FYEKMQ (reference sequence). V lost 2 bases to trimming and J lost 6 bases, with 5 bases between them. The DNA of the CDR3 is TGTGCCAGCAGCTTATCGAGCGAGCAGTACTTC. Translated, it gives CASSLSSEQYF. Drawing the rest from reference TRBV13 and TRBJ2-7, the complete variable domain is AAGVIQSPRHLIKEKRETATLKCYPIPRHDTVYWYQQGPGQDPQFLISFYEKMQSDKGSIPDRFSAQQFSDYHSELNMSSLELGDSALYFCASSLSSEQYFGPGTRLTVT.

The chain couples TRBV19 to TRBJ1-1; TRBD1 matches at 10 bases. Germline V gene data show CDR1 as LNHDA and CDR2 as SQIVND (reference sequence). V gave up 3 bases and J gave up 5 bases; unmatched junction bases: 6. The length of the CDR3 is 15 residues. This CDR3 is CASSIKGQGETEAFF. DNA of the CDR3: TGTGCCAGTAGTATTAAAGGACAGGGGGAAACTGAAGCTTTCTTT.